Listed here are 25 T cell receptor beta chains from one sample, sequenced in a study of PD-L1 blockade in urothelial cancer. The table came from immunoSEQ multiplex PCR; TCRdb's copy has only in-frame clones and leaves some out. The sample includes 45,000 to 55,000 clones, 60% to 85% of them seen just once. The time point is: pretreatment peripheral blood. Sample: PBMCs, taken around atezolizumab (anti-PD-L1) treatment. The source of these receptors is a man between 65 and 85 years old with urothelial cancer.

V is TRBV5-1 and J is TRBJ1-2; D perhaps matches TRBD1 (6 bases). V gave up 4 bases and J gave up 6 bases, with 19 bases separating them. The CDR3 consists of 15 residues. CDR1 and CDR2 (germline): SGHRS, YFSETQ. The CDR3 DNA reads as TGCGCCAGCAGCGGCGGACAGCGAGGTAGACATGGCTACACCTTC. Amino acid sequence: CASSGGQRGRHGYTF.

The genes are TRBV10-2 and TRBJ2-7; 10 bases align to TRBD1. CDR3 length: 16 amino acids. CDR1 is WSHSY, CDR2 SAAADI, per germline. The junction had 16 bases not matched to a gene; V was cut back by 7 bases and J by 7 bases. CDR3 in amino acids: CASIKGERQGAGEQYF. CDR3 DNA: TGCGCCAGCATCAAAGGGGAAAGACAGGGGGCTGGAGAGCAGTACTTC.

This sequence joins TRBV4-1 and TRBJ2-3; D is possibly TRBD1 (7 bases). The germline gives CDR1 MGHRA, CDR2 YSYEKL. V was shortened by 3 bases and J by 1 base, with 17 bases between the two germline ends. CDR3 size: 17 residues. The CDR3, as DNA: TGCGCCAGCAGCCAGGAACGCGGGACAGCAGGCACAGATACGCAGTATTTT. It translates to CASSQERGTAGTDTQYF.

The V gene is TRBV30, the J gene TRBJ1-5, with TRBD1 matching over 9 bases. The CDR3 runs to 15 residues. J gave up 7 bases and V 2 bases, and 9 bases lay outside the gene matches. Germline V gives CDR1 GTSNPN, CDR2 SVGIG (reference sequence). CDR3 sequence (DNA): TGTGCCTGGAGTTCTGGACAGGGGAGAAACCAGCCCCAGCATTTT. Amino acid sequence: CAWSSGQGRNQPQHF.

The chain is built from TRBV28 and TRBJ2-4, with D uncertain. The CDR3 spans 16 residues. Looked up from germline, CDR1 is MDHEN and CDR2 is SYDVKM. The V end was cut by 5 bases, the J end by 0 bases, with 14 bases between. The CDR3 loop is CASSPTRLLAKNIQYF. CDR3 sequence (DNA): TGTGCCAGCAGTCCCACGCGGCTACTAGCCAAAAACATTCAGTACTTC.

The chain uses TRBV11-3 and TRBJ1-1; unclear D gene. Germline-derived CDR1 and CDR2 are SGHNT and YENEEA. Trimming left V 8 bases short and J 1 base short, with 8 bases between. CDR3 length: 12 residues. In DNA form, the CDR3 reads TGTGCCAGCTCTTCGGGGAACACTGAAGCTTTCTTT. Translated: CASSSGNTEAFF. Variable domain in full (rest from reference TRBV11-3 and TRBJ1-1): EAGVVQSPRYKIIEKKQPVAFWCNPISGHNTLYWYLQNLGQGPELLIRYENEEAVDDSQLPKDRFSAERLKGVDSTLKIQPAELGDSAVYLCASSSGNTEAFFGQGTRLTVV.

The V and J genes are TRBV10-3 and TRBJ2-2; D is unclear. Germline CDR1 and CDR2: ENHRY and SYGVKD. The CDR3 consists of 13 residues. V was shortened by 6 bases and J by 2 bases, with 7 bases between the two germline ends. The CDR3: CAISSVNTGELFF. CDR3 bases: TGTGCCATCAGCTCAGTTAACACCGGGGAGCTGTTTTTT.

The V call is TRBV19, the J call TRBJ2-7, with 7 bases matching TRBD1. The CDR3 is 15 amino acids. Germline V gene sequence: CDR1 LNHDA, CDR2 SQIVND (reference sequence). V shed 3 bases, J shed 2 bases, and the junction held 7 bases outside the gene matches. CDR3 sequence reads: CASSIQGVETYEQYF. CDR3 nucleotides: TGTGCCAGTAGTATTCAGGGGGTAGAAACCTACGAGCAGTACTTC.

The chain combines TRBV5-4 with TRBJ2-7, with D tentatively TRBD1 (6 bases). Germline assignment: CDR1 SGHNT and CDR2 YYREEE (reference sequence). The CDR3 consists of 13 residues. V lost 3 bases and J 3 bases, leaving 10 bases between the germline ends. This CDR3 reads CASSSDSNYEQYF. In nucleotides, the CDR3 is TGTGCCAGCAGCTCGGACAGTAACTACGAGCAGTACTTC. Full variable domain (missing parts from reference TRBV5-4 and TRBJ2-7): ETGVTQSPTHLIKTRGQQVTLRCSSQSGHNTVSWYQQALGQGPQFIFQYYREEENGRGNFPPRFSGLQFPNYSSELNVNALELDDSALYLCASSSDSNYEQYFGPGTRLTVT.

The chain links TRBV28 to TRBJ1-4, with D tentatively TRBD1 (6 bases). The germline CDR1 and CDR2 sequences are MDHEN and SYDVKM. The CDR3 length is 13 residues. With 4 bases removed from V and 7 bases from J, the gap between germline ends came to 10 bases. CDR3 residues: CASSSRTVEKLFF. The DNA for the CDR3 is TGTGCCAGCAGTTCCAGGACAGTTGAAAAACTGTTTTTT. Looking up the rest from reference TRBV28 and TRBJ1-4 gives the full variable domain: DVKVTQSSRYLVKRTGEKVFLECVQDMDHENMFWYRQDPGLGLRLIYFSYDVKMKEKGDIPEGYSVSREKKERFSLILESASTNQTSMYLCASSSRTVEKLFFGSGTQLSVL.

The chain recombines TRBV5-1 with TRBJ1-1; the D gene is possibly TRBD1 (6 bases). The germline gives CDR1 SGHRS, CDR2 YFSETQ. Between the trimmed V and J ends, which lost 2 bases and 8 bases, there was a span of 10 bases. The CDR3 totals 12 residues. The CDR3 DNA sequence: TGCGCCAGCAGCTTCGCCGGGACAGAAGCTTTCTTT. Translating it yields CASSFAGTEAFF.

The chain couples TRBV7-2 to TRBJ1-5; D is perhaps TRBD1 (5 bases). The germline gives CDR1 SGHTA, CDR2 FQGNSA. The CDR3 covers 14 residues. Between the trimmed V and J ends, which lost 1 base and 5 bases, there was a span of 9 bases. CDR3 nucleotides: TGTGCCAGCAGCTTAGGGGGGGTGGATCAGCCCCAGCATTTT. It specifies CASSLGGVDQPQHF.

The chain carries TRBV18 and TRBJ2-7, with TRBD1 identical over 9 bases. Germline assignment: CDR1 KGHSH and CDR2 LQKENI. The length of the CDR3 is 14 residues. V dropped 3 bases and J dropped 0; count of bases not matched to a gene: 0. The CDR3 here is CASSPTGGSYEQYF. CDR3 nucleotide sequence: TGTGCCAGCTCACCGACAGGGGGCTCCTACGAGCAGTACTTC.

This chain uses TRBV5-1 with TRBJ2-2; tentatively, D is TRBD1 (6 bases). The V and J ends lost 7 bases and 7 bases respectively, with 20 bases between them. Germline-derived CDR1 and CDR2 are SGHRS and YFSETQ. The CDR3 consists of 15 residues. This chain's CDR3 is CASRPGGGNGGELFF. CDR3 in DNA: TGCGCCAGCCGCCCTGGTGGGGGCAACGGCGGGGAGCTGTTTTTT. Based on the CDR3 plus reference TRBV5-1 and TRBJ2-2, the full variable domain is KAGVTQTPRYLIKTRGQQVTLSCSPISGHRSVSWYQQTPGQGLQFLFEYFSETQRNKGNFPGRFSGRQFSNSRSEMNVSTLELGDSALYLCASRPGGGNGGELFFGEGSRLTVL.

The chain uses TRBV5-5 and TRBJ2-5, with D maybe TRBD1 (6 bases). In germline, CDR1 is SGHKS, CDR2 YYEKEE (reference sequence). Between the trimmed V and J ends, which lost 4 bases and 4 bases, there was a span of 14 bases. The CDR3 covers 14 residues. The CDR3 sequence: CASSPGAGVETQYF. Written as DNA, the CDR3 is TGTGCCAGCAGCCCAGGGGCAGGCGTAGAGACCCAGTACTTC.

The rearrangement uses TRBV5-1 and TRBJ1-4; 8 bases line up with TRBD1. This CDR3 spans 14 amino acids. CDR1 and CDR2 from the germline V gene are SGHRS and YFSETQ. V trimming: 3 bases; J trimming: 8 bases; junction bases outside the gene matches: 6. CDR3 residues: CASSSTGVEEKLFF. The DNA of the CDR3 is TGCGCCAGCAGCTCGACAGGGGTAGAAGAAAAACTGTTTTTT.

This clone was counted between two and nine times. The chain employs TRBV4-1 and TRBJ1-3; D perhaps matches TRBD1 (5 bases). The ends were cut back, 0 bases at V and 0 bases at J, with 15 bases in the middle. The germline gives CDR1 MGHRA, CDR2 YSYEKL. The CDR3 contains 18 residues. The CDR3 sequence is CASSQEGGEAYSGNTIYF. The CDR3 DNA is TGCGCCAGCAGCCAAGAGGGGGGGGAGGCCTACTCTGGAAACACCATATATTTT.

In nucleotides, the CDR3 is TGCGCCAGCAGCATAAACAGCGGGGACACAGATACGCAGTATTTT. Translating gives CASSINSGDTDTQYF. The rearrangement links TRBV5-1 to TRBJ2-3; 7 bases fit TRBD2. The V gene end was trimmed by 4 bases and the J gene end by 2 bases; junction bases not matched to a gene: 7. Germline values: CDR1 SGHRS, CDR2 YFSETQ. CDR3 length: 15 amino acids.

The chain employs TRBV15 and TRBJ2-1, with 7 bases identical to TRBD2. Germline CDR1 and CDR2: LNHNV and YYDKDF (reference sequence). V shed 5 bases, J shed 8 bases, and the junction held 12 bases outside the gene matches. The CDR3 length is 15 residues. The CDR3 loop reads CATSEGTMTPHEQFF. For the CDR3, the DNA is TGTGCCACCAGCGAGGGGACTATGACCCCTCATGAGCAGTTCTTC.

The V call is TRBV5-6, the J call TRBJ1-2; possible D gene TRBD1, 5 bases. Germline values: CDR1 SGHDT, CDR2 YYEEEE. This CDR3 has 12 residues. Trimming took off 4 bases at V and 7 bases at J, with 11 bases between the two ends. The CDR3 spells CASSRGGLGYTF. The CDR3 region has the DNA TGTGCCAGCAGCCGGGGGGGTCTTGGCTACACCTTC. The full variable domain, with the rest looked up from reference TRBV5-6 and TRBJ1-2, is DAGVTQSPTHLIKTRGQQVTLRCSPKSGHDTVSWYQQALGQGPQFIFQYYEEEERQRGNFPDRFSGHQFPNYSSELNVNALLLGDSALYLCASSRGGLGYTFGSGTRLTVV.

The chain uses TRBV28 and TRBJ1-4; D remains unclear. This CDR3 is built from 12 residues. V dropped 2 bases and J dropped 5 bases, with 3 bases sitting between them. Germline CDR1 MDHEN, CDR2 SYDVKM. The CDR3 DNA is TGTGCCAGCAGTTTACAGAATGAAAAACTGTTTTTT. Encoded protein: CASSLQNEKLFF.

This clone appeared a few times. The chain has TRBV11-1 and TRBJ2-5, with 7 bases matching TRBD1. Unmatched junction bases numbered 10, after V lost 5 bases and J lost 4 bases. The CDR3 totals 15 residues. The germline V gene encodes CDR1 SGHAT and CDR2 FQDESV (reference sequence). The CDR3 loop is CASSERQGGGETQYF. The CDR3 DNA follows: TGTGCCAGCAGCGAAAGACAGGGTGGTGGAGAGACCCAGTACTTC.

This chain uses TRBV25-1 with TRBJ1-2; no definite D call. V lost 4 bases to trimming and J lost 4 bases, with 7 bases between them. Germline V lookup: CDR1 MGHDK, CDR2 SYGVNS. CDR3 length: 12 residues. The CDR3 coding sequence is TGTGCCAGCAGTGGCGGCGGCTATGGCTACACCTTC. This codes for CASSGGGYGYTF.

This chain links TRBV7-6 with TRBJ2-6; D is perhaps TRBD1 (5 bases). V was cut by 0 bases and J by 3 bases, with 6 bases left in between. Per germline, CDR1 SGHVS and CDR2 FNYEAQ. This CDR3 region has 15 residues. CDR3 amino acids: CASSLAGHGANVLTF. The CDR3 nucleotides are TGTGCCAGCAGCTTAGCGGGGCATGGGGCCAACGTCCTGACTTTC.

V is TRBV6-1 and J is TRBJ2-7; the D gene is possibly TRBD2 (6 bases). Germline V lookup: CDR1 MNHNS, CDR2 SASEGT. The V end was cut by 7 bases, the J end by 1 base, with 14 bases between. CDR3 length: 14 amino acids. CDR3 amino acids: CASISSGASYEQYF. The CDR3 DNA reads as TGTGCCAGCATCTCGTCGGGAGCTTCCTACGAGCAGTACTTC.